The 21 T cell receptor beta chains listed next were all sequenced from one sample in a study of chemoradiotherapy in HPV16-positive cancers. Sequencing was performed with immunoSEQ multiplex PCR; in TCRdb, only in-frame clones are kept and a portion is missing. The sample consists of around 62,000 clones, about nine tenths of them appearing once. The sample in question was blood, obtained from a patient who underwent chemoradiotherapy. Receptors originate from a human donor with HPV-associated anogenital cancer.

The chain has TRBV27 and TRBJ2-7; D call uncertain. V was shortened by 0 bases and J by 6 bases, with 9 bases between the two germline ends. The CDR3 is made up of 13 amino acids. Germline lookup yields CDR1 MNHEY and CDR2 SMNVEV (reference sequence). The CDR3 region is CASSLSGAREQYF. The CDR3 DNA reads TGTGCCAGCAGTTTATCGGGTGCACGCGAGCAGTACTTC.

This clone has just one count. The chain has TRBV7-6 and TRBJ1-1, with 10 nucleotides matching TRBD1. Germline assignment: CDR1 SGHVS and CDR2 FNYEAQ. Trimming at V came to 5 bases and at J to 3 bases, leaving 3 bases not matched to a gene. The length of the CDR3 is 14 residues. The CDR3 sequence: CASSRGTGDTEAFF. In DNA, the CDR3 is TGTGCCAGCAGCCGCGGGACAGGGGACACTGAAGCTTTCTTT.

The chain has TRBV11-2 and TRBJ1-2; D call uncertain. Trimming removed 4 bases from V and 5 bases from J, with 11 bases in between. The CDR3 runs to 13 residues. The germline CDR1 and CDR2 sequences are SGHAT and FQNNGV. CDR3 residues: CASSSPLGYGYTF. CDR3 DNA sequence: TGTGCCAGCAGCTCACCTCTGGGGTATGGCTACACCTTC.

The CDR3 reads CASSPSPQLNEQFF. CDR3 DNA: TGCGCCAGCAGCCCGTCCCCGCAGCTCAATGAGCAGTTCTTC. The V and J genes are TRBV4-1 and TRBJ2-1; D unclear. The CDR3 is made up of 14 amino acids. Germline V gives CDR1 MGHRA, CDR2 YSYEKL. V was shortened by 4 bases and J by 6 bases, with 13 bases between the two germline ends.

The chain couples TRBV27 to TRBJ2-2; TRBD2 is a possible D gene (5 bases). Germline V gene sequence: CDR1 MNHEY, CDR2 SMNVEV (reference sequence). V lost 10 bases, J lost 6 bases, and 15 bases lay in between. The CDR3 loop spans 13 amino acids. The CDR3 DNA reads as TGTGCCACCGGGCGGGTCTCGGCCGGGGAGCTGTTTTTT. Translation gives CATGRVSAGELFF.

Within the sample, this clone is medium-sized. The chain links TRBV6-1 to TRBJ1-6; TRBD1 aligns across 7 bases. Germline CDR1 reads MNHNS; CDR2 reads SASEGT. The J segment lost 11 bases and the V segment lost 7 bases, leaving 14 bases of the junction unmatched. This CDR3 is built from 15 residues. The CDR3: CASTKIRQGRAPLHF. For the CDR3, the DNA is TGTGCCAGCACCAAAATAAGACAGGGCCGGGCACCCCTCCACTTT.

The chain is built from TRBV18 and TRBJ1-2; D call uncertain. The CDR3 has 13 amino acids. Germline lookup yields CDR1 KGHSH and CDR2 LQKENI. Trimming left V 3 bases short and J 0 bases short, with 5 bases between. CDR3 sequence: CASSPQSNYGYTF. CDR3 nucleotides: TGTGCCAGCTCACCGCAGTCTAACTATGGCTACACCTTC.

V is TRBV7-2 and J is TRBJ1-1; tentatively, D is TRBD1 (5 bases). CDR3 length equals 13 residues. V gave up 3 bases and J gave up 1 base, with 6 bases separating them. Germline V gives CDR1 SGHTA, CDR2 FQGNSA. CDR3 nucleotides: TGTGCCAGCAGCTTCCAGGGGAACACTGAAGCTTTCTTT. Translating it yields CASSFQGNTEAFF.

The J gene is TRBJ1-1, the V gene TRBV27; TRBD1 is a possible D gene (6 bases). From germline, CDR1 is MNHEY and CDR2 SMNVEV (reference sequence). The length of the CDR3 is 14 residues. Between the trimmed V and J ends, which lost 4 bases and 3 bases, there was a span of 12 bases. CDR3 sequence: CASSYLGGYTEAFF. CDR3 DNA sequence: TGTGCCAGCAGTTATTTAGGGGGGTACACTGAAGCTTTCTTT.

This chain links TRBV7-8 with TRBJ2-3, with D possibly being TRBD1 (6 bases). The CDR3 has 17 amino acids. The V gene's germline CDR1 is SGHVS and CDR2 FQNEAQ. The V end lost 1 base, the J end lost 4 bases, and 18 bases lay between the germline ends. DNA of the CDR3: TGTGCCAGCAGCTTAGGACCGCTGGTCAGGGGAGCAGATACGCAGTATTTT. It encodes CASSLGPLVRGADTQYF.

The chain recombines TRBV10-1 with TRBJ1-1; D perhaps matches TRBD1 (6 bases). CDR3 length: 15 amino acids. V was pared by 3 bases and J by 5 bases, with 16 bases between. Germline assignment: CDR1 WNHNN and CDR2 SYGVQD (reference sequence). DNA of the CDR3: TGCGCCAGCAGTGAATTCAGGGGACGGGGTACTGAAGCTTTCTTT. Its translation: CASSEFRGRGTEAFF.

The sample holds a few counts of this clone. The V and J genes are TRBV28 and TRBJ1-4; tentatively, D is TRBD1 (5 bases). The V and J ends lost 1 base and 0 bases respectively, with 9 bases between them. In germline, CDR1 is MDHEN, CDR2 SYDVKM. This CDR3 is 16 amino acids long. DNA of the CDR3: TGTGCCAGCAGTTTATACGGGACCTCAACTAATGAAAAACTGTTTTTT. Residues: CASSLYGTSTNEKLFF.

The chain uses TRBV30 and TRBJ1-5; D is uncertain. V lost 0 bases and J 7 bases, leaving 16 bases between the germline ends. This CDR3 has 15 amino acids. In germline, CDR1 is GTSNPN, CDR2 SVGIG (reference sequence). In nucleotides, the CDR3 is TGTGCCTGGAGTGTAGGGTCCCCGGGAGGCCAGCCCCAGCATTTT. It translates to CAWSVGSPGGQPQHF.

V and J are TRBV19 and TRBJ2-4, with D perhaps TRBD1 (6 bases). The CDR3 runs to 14 residues. The germline V gene encodes CDR1 LNHDA and CDR2 SQIVND (reference sequence). With 9 bases removed from V and 8 bases from J, the gap between germline ends came to 20 bases. The CDR3 protein is CASSPGATTDIQYF. CDR3 DNA: TGTGCCAGCTCCCCAGGGGCCACGACGGACATTCAGTACTTC.

This rearrangement joins TRBV7-3 to TRBJ2-3; either TRBD1 or TRBD2 may supply D (6 bases each). With 2 bases removed from V and 0 bases from J, the gap between germline ends came to 12 bases. The germline V gene encodes CDR1 SGHTA and CDR2 FQGTGA. The CDR3 covers 16 residues. The CDR3 sequence: CASSLESGASTDTQYF. The CDR3 coding sequence is TGTGCCAGCAGCTTAGAGTCGGGGGCTAGCACAGATACGCAGTATTTT. Together with reference TRBV7-3 and TRBJ2-3, the CDR3 gives the full variable domain: GAGVSQTPSNKVTEKGKYVELRCDPISGHTALYWYRQSLGQGPEFLIYFQGTGAADDSGLPNDRFFAVRPEGSVSTLKIQRTERGDSAVYLCASSLESGASTDTQYFGPGTRLTVL.

The V and J genes are TRBV9 and TRBJ2-7; TRBD2 matches 8 bases. Germline V gene sequence: CDR1 SGDLS, CDR2 YYNGEE. Trimming removed 3 bases from V and 1 base from J; junction bases left unmatched: 6. The CDR3 loop spans 15 amino acids. CDR3 protein: CASSAGGAKSYEQYF. As DNA, the CDR3 is TGTGCCAGCAGCGCCGGGGGGGCCAAATCCTACGAGCAGTACTTC.

On this clone itself: The same CDR3 is also encoded by other DNA sequences in this sample. The CDR3 DNA sequence: TGTGCCAGCTCACCAGGGCCCACTGAAGCTTTCTTT. This encodes CASSPGPTEAFF. The chain joins TRBV18 to TRBJ1-1; D gene ambiguous. This CDR3 spans 12 amino acids. The germline V gene encodes CDR1 KGHSH and CDR2 LQKENI. V lost 2 bases to trimming and J lost 4 bases, with 5 bases between them.

The chain recombines TRBV7-9 with TRBJ2-7; possibly TRBD1 for D (7 bases). Germline V gene data show CDR1 as SEHNR and CDR2 as FQNEAQ (reference sequence). The CDR3 consists of 15 residues. Trimming took off 2 bases at V and 3 bases at J, with 14 bases between the two ends. DNA of the CDR3: TGTGCCAGCAGCTTAACGGCAGGGGGGCTCTACGAGCAGTACTTC. As protein: CASSLTAGGLYEQYF.

This clone was detected only a few times. The rearrangement joins TRBV7-2 to TRBJ2-2; D remains ambiguous. V was cut by 2 bases and J by 1 base, with 8 bases left in between. There are 15 residues in the CDR3. From germline, CDR1 is SGHTA and CDR2 FQGNSA. CDR3 region: CASSLNPGNTGELFF. The CDR3 nucleotides are TGTGCCAGCAGCTTAAATCCGGGGAACACCGGGGAGCTGTTTTTT.

The rearrangement links TRBV10-3 to TRBJ2-1; a possible D gene is TRBD2 (6 bases). The CDR3 length is 15 residues. Germline lookup yields CDR1 ENHRY and CDR2 SYGVKD. The ends were cut back, 0 bases at V and 1 base at J, with 7 bases in the middle. For the CDR3, the DNA is TGTGCCATCAGTGAGTCGGAGGGTTCCTACAATGAGCAGTTCTTC. Translation: CAISESEGSYNEQFF.

This clone was detected a few times. The chain is built from TRBV15 and TRBJ2-7, with D possibly TRBD1 on 5 matching bases. Trimming removed 0 bases at V and 2 bases at J, with 14 bases between. Per the germline V gene, CDR1 is LNHNV and CDR2 is YYDKDF (reference sequence). There are 16 residues in the CDR3. CDR3 amino acids: CATSRDLYDSTYEQYF. The CDR3 region has the DNA TGTGCCACCAGCAGAGATTTATACGACAGTACCTACGAGCAGTACTTC.